Listed below are T cell receptor beta chains from one sample, sequenced in a study of blood T cell repertoires in COVID-19. Assay: immunoSEQ multiplex PCR; the TCRdb copy retains only in-frame clones and omits some. The table lists under 200,000 clones, around 85% of them singletons, with approximately 1.3% in the top ten. Sequencing input: peripheral blood. Receptor source: a man aged 60-69 years who had recovered from COVID-19. Each CDR3 is given with its conserved first and last residue. The order of the fields is J gene, D gene, clone size, V gene, CDR3 DNA, CDR3 protein. The D gene is left open where the match is weak. The size entry is marked missing in some rows and otherwise reads once, few, many or a size class.

J: TRBJ2-7
D: .
size: .
V: TRBV7-9
DNA: TGTGCCAGCAGCTTAGCGCGGGGAAGGGAGCAGTACTTC
CDR3: CASSLARGREQYF

J: TRBJ2-1
D: .
size: .
V: TRBV12-5
DNA: TGTGCTAGTGGTTTGTTGGGGCATGAGCAGTTCTTC
CDR3: CASGLLGHEQFF

J: TRBJ2-7
D: TRBD2
size: .
V: TRBV6-2/TRBV6-3
DNA: TGTGCCAGCAGTTTAGCGGGGGTACGCTACGAGCAGTACTTC
CDR3: CASSLAGVRYEQYF

J: TRBJ2-1
D: .
size: .
V: TRBV4-1
DNA: TGCGCCAGCAGCCAATCCCAAGCGGGCCGCTACAATGAGCAGTTCTTC
CDR3: CASSQSQAGRYNEQFF

J: TRBJ1-4
D: .
size: .
V: TRBV7-9
DNA: TGTGCCAGCAGTAGAGGGCCCAATGAAAAACTGTTTTTT
CDR3: CASSRGPNEKLFF

J: TRBJ2-2
D: TRBD1
size: .
V: TRBV30
DNA: TGTGCCTGGAGTGACACGGACAGGGTAAGTCATAGTTCGAACGGGGAGCTGTTTTTT
CDR3: CAWSDTDRVSHSSNGELFF

J: TRBJ2-5
D: .
size: .
V: TRBV29-1
DNA: TGCAGCGTGGGGCGGCCGCTCGGGCAAGTGGAGACCCAGTACTTC
CDR3: CSVGRPLGQVETQYF

J: TRBJ2-1
D: TRBD2
size: .
V: TRBV6-4
DNA: TGTGCCAGCAGTAGTAGCGGGGAGAATGAGCAGTTCTTC
CDR3: CASSSSGENEQFF

J: TRBJ2-3
D: TRBD1
size: .
V: TRBV29-1
DNA: TGCAGCGTGTCCGACAGGGCAGCAGATACGCAGTATTTT
CDR3: CSVSDRAADTQYF

J: TRBJ2-3
D: TRBD2
size: .
V: TRBV5-1
DNA: TGCGCCAGCAGCTTTGAGTCGCGGGGGGGCACAGATACGCAGTATTTT
CDR3: CASSFESRGGTDTQYF

J: TRBJ2-2
D: TRBD2
size: .
V: TRBV6-4
DNA: TGTGCCAGCAGTGCCGGGGGGGCCGGGGAGCTGTTTTTT
CDR3: CASSAGGAGELFF

J: TRBJ1-1
D: .
size: once
V: TRBV6-5
DNA: TGTGCCAGCGCGATCGGCGGGACTGAAGCTTTCTTT
CDR3: CASAIGGTEAFF

J: TRBJ2-5
D: TRBD2
size: .
V: TRBV7-9
DNA: TGTGCCAGCAAGCGGGGCCCTCAAGAGACCCAGTACTTC
CDR3: CASKRGPQETQYF

J: TRBJ2-1
D: .
size: .
V: TRBV19
DNA: TGTGCCACCTTCGGGGGCAATGAGCAGTTCTTC
CDR3: CATFGGNEQFF

J: TRBJ1-1
D: TRBD1
size: .
V: TRBV6-6
DNA: TGTGCCAGCAGACAGGGGGTGAGGGACACTGAAGCTTTCTTT
CDR3: CASRQGVRDTEAFF

J: TRBJ1-2
D: TRBD1
size: .
V: TRBV7-2
DNA: TGTGCCAGCAGCCGCCAGGGGGCCTATGGCTACACCTTC
CDR3: CASSRQGAYGYTF

J: TRBJ2-2
D: TRBD2
size: once
V: TRBV24-1
DNA: TGTGCCACCAGTGAGGCCGGACTAGCGGGGGGGACTTCGAACACCGGGGAGCTGTTTTTT
CDR3: CATSEAGLAGGTSNTGELFF

J: TRBJ1-6
D: TRBD1
size: .
V: TRBV20-1
DNA: TGCAGTGCTAGTTCCCCAGGGGGTGAGGTCTATCCAACCCTCCACTTT
CDR3: CSASSPGGEVYPTLHF

J: TRBJ2-7
D: .
size: .
V: TRBV7-2
DNA: TGTGCCAGCAGCGCCGACACCTACGAGCAGTACTTC
CDR3: CASSADTYEQYF

J: TRBJ2-5
D: TRBD1
size: .
V: TRBV27
DNA: TGTGCCAGCAGTCTAACCCCGGACAGGGCCGGGGAGACCCAGTACTTC
CDR3: CASSLTPDRAGETQYF

J: TRBJ1-2
D: .
size: .
V: TRBV12-5
DNA: TGTGCTAGTGGTTTGCACGGGGGCTATGGCTACACCTTC
CDR3: CASGLHGGYGYTF

J: TRBJ1-4
D: TRBD1
size: .
V: TRBV5-1
DNA: TGCGCCAGCAGCCCCGGGACAGTGGAAGAAAAACTGTTTTTT
CDR3: CASSPGTVEEKLFF

J: TRBJ2-3
D: TRBD2
size: .
V: TRBV7-3
DNA: TGTGCCAGCAGCTTATATCCCGGACTAGCGGGGCGAGATACGCAGTATTTT
CDR3: CASSLYPGLAGRDTQYF